The 5 T cell receptor beta chains presented below share a single source sample, sequenced in a study of shared clonotypes between healthy human individuals. Produced via immunoSEQ multiplex PCR; TCRdb's table is partial and in-frame only. This table holds about 2.4 million clones, more than 85% found once. The sample taken for sequencing was naive CD4+ T cells from PBMCs. Regarding subset: CD45RA+ positively selected. These receptors were taken from a man in his late teens or twenties in good health. Some clones in this sample may be carry-over from other donors' samples.

This clone was seen once. The chain joins TRBV27 to TRBJ2-1; D remains unclear. The CDR3 consists of 15 residues. V shed 3 bases and J shed 5 bases, with 14 bases lying between them. Germline V gene data show CDR1 as MNHEY and CDR2 as SMNVEV (reference sequence). CDR3 in amino acids: CASSLGGRLHNEQFF. The DNA for the CDR3 is TGTGCCAGCAGTTTGGGTGGCCGCCTCCACAATGAGCAGTTCTTC.

This clone was detected a few times. The CDR3 bases are TGCGCCAGCAGCTTGGCGTTAGGGAGTGACACTGAAGCTTTCTTT. It yields the protein CASSLALGSDTEAFF. This sequence joins TRBV5-1 and TRBJ1-1; D is ambiguous. CDR1 SGHRS and CDR2 YFSETQ come from the germline V gene. The CDR3 is made up of 15 amino acids. V lost 0 bases, J lost 3 bases, and 12 bases lay in between.

The gene calls are TRBV2 and TRBJ2-3, with D hard to call. The germline V gene has CDR1 SNHLY and CDR2 FYNNEI. With 7 bases removed from V and 2 bases from J, the gap between germline ends came to 10 bases. The CDR3 is 13 residues long. The CDR3 DNA sequence: TGTGCCAGCATATTGAGCTACACAGATACGCAGTATTTT. It yields the protein CASILSYTDTQYF.

J is TRBJ2-1 and V is TRBV25-1, with 7 bases matching TRBD2. Germline CDR1 and CDR2: MGHDK and SYGVNS. V lost 4 bases, J lost 8 bases, and 8 bases stayed unmatched. The length of the CDR3 is 14 residues. CDR3: CASSAAGTQHEQFF. CDR3 DNA: TGTGCCAGCAGTGCAGCGGGAACCCAACATGAGCAGTTCTTC.

This clone was counted between two and nine times. The chain employs TRBV7-2 and TRBJ1-2; D possibly corresponds to TRBD1 (6 bases). CDR3 length equals 16 residues. CDR1 SGHTA and CDR2 FQGNSA come from the germline V gene. Trimming took 0 bases from V and 4 from J, leaving 15 bases between them. In nucleotides, the CDR3 is TGTGCCAGCAGCTTAGCGATACAGGGACCCCCCTATGGCTACACCTTC. Its translation: CASSLAIQGPPYGYTF.